The 23 T cell receptor beta chains reported below all come from one sample, sequenced in a study of vaccination and CD4 T cells after COVID-19. What these receptors recognize is not known. Specified time point: late sampling 161 to 241 days after vaccination in three convalescent patients. The treatment: approximately 9-day PBMC culture with coronavirus spike peptide pools or control peptides (ViraFEST assay). Cultured CD4+ T-cell DNA underwent Oncomine TCR Beta short-read sequencing. TCRdb ran MiXCR on the PCR reads and lists one entry per CDR3 protein. The sample has around 15,000 distinct CDR3 sequences, roughly half seen once. The sample here was CD4+ T cells from blood, cultured in vitro, taken about 7 months after SARS-CoV-2 vaccination. The receptors were sampled from a human donor who had recovered from COVID-19.

The chain recombines TRBV2 with TRBJ2-5; 10 bases line up with TRBD2. The junction had 11 bases not matched to a gene; V was cut back by 5 bases and J by 5 bases. Germline assignment: CDR1 SNHLY and CDR2 FYNNEI. The CDR3 length is 16 residues. The CDR3 DNA reads TGTGCCAGCAGTCCGAGGACTAGCGGAGGGGAGGAGACCCAGTACTTC. It codes for CASSPRTSGGEETQYF. Using reference TRBV2 and TRBJ2-5 for the parts outside the CDR3, the full variable domain is EPEVTQTPSHQVTQMGQEVILRCVPISNHLYFYWYRQILGQKVEFLVSFYNNEISEKSEIFDDQFSVERPDGSNFTLKIRSTKLEDSAMYFCASSPRTSGGEETQYFGPGTRLLVL.

The sample holds a few counts of this clonotype. The chain is built from TRBV20-1 and TRBJ2-1, with TRBD1 matching 10 bases. Germline CDR1 and CDR2: DFQATT and SNEGSKA (reference sequence). CDR3 size: 16 residues. Germline trimming cut 5 bases from V and 0 bases from J; bases unmatched to any gene: 7. CDR3 in amino acids: CSALARTGGSYNEQFF. CDR3 bases: TGCAGTGCTTTGGCCCGGACAGGGGGCTCCTACAATGAGCAGTTCTTC.

The sample holds one count of this clonotype. V usage is TRBV20-1 and J usage is TRBJ2-7; D is ambiguous. V was cut by 0 bases and J by 6 bases, with 9 bases left in between. The germline V gene has CDR1 DFQATT and CDR2 SNEGSKA (reference sequence). This CDR3 is built from 12 residues. The CDR3 DNA is TGCAGTGCTAGAGATCCCCAATCCGAGCAGTACTTC. This sequence encodes CSARDPQSEQYF.

This clonotype has only a few counts. The V gene is TRBV20-1, the J gene TRBJ2-3; 7 bases are shared with TRBD2. The CDR3 totals 15 residues. CDR1 and CDR2 (germline): DFQATT, SNEGSKA (reference sequence). V lost 3 bases and J lost 9; bases outside the gene matches: 15. This CDR3 is CSASNPAGSEVTQYF. The DNA for the CDR3 is TGCAGTGCTAGTAATCCAGCGGGAAGCGAGGTCACGCAGTATTTT.

This chain connects TRBV15 to TRBJ2-5; tentatively, D is TRBD1 (6 bases). Trimming stripped 0 bases from V and 5 bases from J, with 13 bases between. The CDR3 is 15 amino acids. CDR1 is LNHNV, CDR2 YYDKDF, per germline (reference sequence). DNA of the CDR3: TGTGCCACCAGCAGAGATCAGGGGTCGCGGGAGACCCAGTACTTC. This encodes CATSRDQGSRETQYF.

This clonotype was observed a few times. The chain recombines TRBV20-1 with TRBJ1-6, with TRBD1 as a possible D gene (5 bases). Per germline, CDR1 DFQATT and CDR2 SNEGSKA (reference sequence). The CDR3 extends over 12 amino acids. V lost 2 bases, J lost 7 bases, and 6 bases lay in between. This CDR3 reads CSARRGNSPLHF. In nucleotides, the CDR3 is TGCAGTGCTAGACGGGGCAATTCACCCCTCCACTTT.

The CDR3 nucleotides read TGCAGTGCTAGTGGTTCCTACAATGAGCAGTTCTTC. This gives the protein CSASGSYNEQFF. The genes are TRBV20-1 and TRBJ2-1, with D unclear. V was clipped by 3 bases and J by 1 base, with 4 bases between them. Germline V gene data show CDR1 as DFQATT and CDR2 as SNEGSKA (reference sequence). The CDR3 contains 12 residues.

The chain joins TRBV19 to TRBJ2-5, with 7 positions matching TRBD2. Germline V gene lookup returns CDR1 LNHDA and CDR2 SQIVND (reference sequence). This CDR3 is built from 13 residues. With V trimmed by 6 bases and J by 2 bases, 3 bases remained unmatched. Here the CDR3 DNA reads TGTGCCAGTAGCGGGGGACTACAAGAGACCCAGTACTTC. It yields the protein CASSGGLQETQYF.

This clonotype was detected a few times. The CDR3 bases are TGTGCCAGCAGGGAAAGTGGGGACTATGGCTACACCTTC. This translates into CASRESGDYGYTF. This chain uses TRBV6-1 with TRBJ1-2, with unresolved D. The V end lost 6 bases, the J end lost 3 bases, and 11 bases lay between the germline ends. Germline V gives CDR1 MNHNS, CDR2 SASEGT. This CDR3 is built from 13 residues.

The genes are TRBV20-1 and TRBJ1-2; TRBD1 matches at 7 bases. The V segment lost 0 bases and the J segment 3 bases; nucleotides outside the gene matches: 13. The germline V gene encodes CDR1 DFQATT and CDR2 SNEGSKA (reference sequence). This CDR3 is built from 17 residues. The CDR3 sequence: CSARDQTQGQGDYGYTF. The CDR3 nucleotides are TGCAGTGCTAGAGATCAGACCCAGGGCCAGGGGGACTATGGCTACACCTTC.

The rearrangement links TRBV7-9 to TRBJ2-3, with a tentative D call TRBD1 (6 bases). Germline V CDR1 and CDR2: SEHNR, FQNEAQ (reference sequence). Trimming removed 3 bases from V and 3 bases from J, with 16 bases in between. The length of the CDR3 is 16 residues. The CDR3 protein is CASSFTPAGATDTQYF. The CDR3 nucleotides are TGTGCCAGCAGCTTTACCCCGGCAGGGGCTACAGATACGCAGTATTTT.

This clonotype was found once. CDR3 in amino acids: CASSHDRAEQFF. CDR3 nucleotides: TGTGCCAGCAGTCACGACAGGGCGGAGCAGTTCTTC. The genes are TRBV6-1 and TRBJ2-1; TRBD1 matches 7 bases. J lost 10 bases, V lost 5 bases, and 5 bases had no gene match. Germline CDR1 reads MNHNS; CDR2 reads SASEGT. The length of the CDR3 is 12 residues.

There are a few counts of this clonotype. The chain carries TRBV11-3 and TRBJ2-5; D is ambiguous. Germline V gene data show CDR1 as SGHNT and CDR2 as YENEEA. This CDR3 spans 15 amino acids. The ends were cut back, 5 bases at V and 2 bases at J, with 15 bases in the middle. The CDR3 region has the DNA TGTGCCAGCAGCCGTGTCCAGGTCCGACAAGAGACCCAGTACTTC. Translated: CASSRVQVRQETQYF. Using reference TRBV11-3 and TRBJ2-5 for the parts outside the CDR3, the full variable domain is EAGVVQSPRYKIIEKKQPVAFWCNPISGHNTLYWYLQNLGQGPELLIRYENEEAVDDSQLPKDRFSAERLKGVDSTLKIQPAELGDSAVYLCASSRVQVRQETQYFGPGTRLLVL.

This clonotype was found a few times. The CDR3 sequence is CSAPGGGRQETQYF. CDR3 nucleotides: TGCAGTGCGCCGGGAGGGGGCCGGCAGGAGACCCAGTACTTC. The chain combines TRBV20-1 with TRBJ2-5; D may be TRBD2 (8 bases). The CDR3 sequence is 14 residues long. The germline gives CDR1 DFQATT, CDR2 SNEGSKA (reference sequence). V was pared by 6 bases and J by 5 bases, with 19 bases between.

The chain uses TRBV2 and TRBJ2-1; 11 nucleotides match TRBD2. Trimming cost V 7 bases and J 4 bases; bases outside gene matches: 6. The CDR3 consists of 15 residues. Germline V gene data show CDR1 as SNHLY and CDR2 as FYNNEI. The CDR3 sequence is CASTKGTSGYNEQFF. The CDR3 nucleotides read TGTGCCAGCACCAAAGGGACTAGCGGTTACAATGAGCAGTTCTTC.

The table lists this clonotype with a few counts. This chain links TRBV27 with TRBJ1-5, with 7 bases fitting TRBD1. V lost 5 bases to trimming and J lost 4 bases; unmatched junction nucleotides: 11. The V gene's germline CDR1 is MNHEY and CDR2 SMNVEV (reference sequence). This CDR3 contains 16 residues. The CDR3 coding sequence is TGTGCCAGCAGTCCGGGACAGCTAAAGTGGAATCAGCCCCAGCATTTT. This encodes CASSPGQLKWNQPQHF.

In its sample, this clonotype was seen a few times. This rearrangement joins TRBV10-3 to TRBJ2-3; weak D call: TRBD2 (5 bases). This CDR3 has 16 residues. Germline CDR1 is ENHRY and CDR2 is SYGVKD. Trimming removed 4 bases from V and 0 bases from J, with 14 bases in between. CDR3 amino acids: CAISASGGTSTDTQYF. CDR3 DNA sequence: TGTGCCATCAGTGCCAGCGGAGGAACGAGCACAGATACGCAGTATTTT.

The V and J genes are TRBV12-3 or TRBV12-4 and TRBJ1-3; D gene uncertain. The V end lost 5 bases, the J end lost 4 bases, and 0 bases lay between the germline ends. This CDR3 has 10 amino acids. In DNA, the CDR3 is TGTGCCAGCAGTGGAAACACCATATATTTT. This encodes CASSGNTIYF.

The chain links TRBV19 to TRBJ1-5, with 7 positions matching TRBD1. CDR1 and CDR2 (germline): LNHDA, SQIVND (reference sequence). Germline trimming cut 4 bases from V and 3 bases from J; bases unmatched to any gene: 6. This CDR3 spans 15 amino acids. The CDR3 bases are TGTGCCAGTAGTAAAGGACAGGTTGCCAATCAGCCCCAGCATTTT. Amino acid sequence: CASSKGQVANQPQHF.

This rearrangement joins TRBV20-1 to TRBJ2-7, with 7 bases fitting TRBD2. The CDR3 is made up of 15 amino acids. With 2 bases clipped from V and 4 bases from J, the junction kept 11 bases outside the gene matches. Germline V gene data show CDR1 as DFQATT and CDR2 as SNEGSKA (reference sequence). As DNA, the CDR3 is TGCAGTGCTAGAAAGAAAGCGGGATACTGGTACGAGCAGTACTTC. The encoded protein is CSARKKAGYWYEQYF.

V usage is TRBV24-1 and J usage is TRBJ1-5, with D maybe TRBD1 (5 bases). The CDR3 is made up of 12 amino acids. Germline V gene data show CDR1 as KGHDR and CDR2 as SFDVKD. Between the trimmed V and J ends, which lost 6 bases and 9 bases, there was a span of 11 bases. Here the CDR3 reads CATSRRDGPQHF. CDR3 bases: TGTGCCACCAGTAGGCGGGACGGGCCCCAGCATTTT.

This clonotype was observed once. The junction departs from germline at one end; a sequencing error may be responsible. V is TRBV6-1 and J is TRBJ2-7; 7 bases map to TRBD2. Germline V gene sequence: CDR1 MNHNS, CDR2 SASEGT. This CDR3 region has 15 residues. The CDR3 DNA follows: TGTGTCAGCAGTGAAAGCGGGGTTGGGTCCTACGAGCAGTACTTC. It encodes CVSSESGVGSYEQYF.

The CDR3 protein is CASSLTRSSGTQYF. In DNA form, the CDR3 reads TGTGCCAGCAGCTTAACCCGCTCATCCGGTACGCAGTATTTT. The rearrangement joins TRBV7-3 to TRBJ2-3; D is undetermined. The germline V gene encodes CDR1 SGHTA and CDR2 FQGTGA. The CDR3 length is 14 residues. The V and J ends lost 0 bases and 8 bases respectively, with 12 bases between them.